A selection of T cell receptor beta chains follows, all from one sample in a study of blood T cell repertoires in COVID-19. Some clones are missing from TCRdb's copy, which holds only in-frame ones; the method was immunoSEQ multiplex PCR. The sample comprises over 130,000 clones, about 77% of which are singletons, and more than 8.5% rests with the top ten. The material sequenced was peripheral blood. These receptors were collected from a woman in her 50s with active or convalescent COVID-19. Each CDR3 is given with its conserved first and last residue. A D gene is named only where the DNA matches it firmly. Clone size is shown for a subset of rows, as once, few, many or a class of expanded clone.

v_gene: TRBV19
abundance: NA
len: 17
d_gene: TRBD1
j_gene: TRBJ2-3
CDR3nt: TGTGCCAGTAGTCCTGGGACAGGGTTTACTTCTGGAGATACGCAGTATTTT
CDR3aa: CASSPGTGFTSGDTQYF

v_gene: TRBV4-3
abundance: few
len: 15
d_gene: NA
j_gene: TRBJ1-1
CDR3nt: TGCGCCAGCAGCCCCTCCCCCACTCTGAACACTGAAGCTTTCTTT
CDR3aa: CASSPSPTLNTEAFF

v_gene: TRBV28
abundance: NA
len: 14
d_gene: NA
j_gene: TRBJ2-7
CDR3nt: TGTGCCAGCAGTTTCGCGGACAGAGATTACGAGCAGTACTTC
CDR3aa: CASSFADRDYEQYF

v_gene: TRBV30
abundance: NA
len: 15
d_gene: TRBD2
j_gene: TRBJ2-1
CDR3nt: TGTGCCTGGAGTAGAACGGGAGGGGCCTACAATGAGCAGTTCTTC
CDR3aa: CAWSRTGGAYNEQFF

v_gene: TRBV25-1
abundance: once
len: 11
d_gene: NA
j_gene: TRBJ2-7
CDR3nt: TGTGCCAGCAGTAACAGGGTTAGGCAGTACTTC
CDR3aa: CASSNRVRQYF

v_gene: TRBV5-4
abundance: NA
len: 15
d_gene: TRBD1
j_gene: TRBJ1-6
CDR3nt: TGTGCCAGCAGCACCTGGACAGGGGGCGATTCACCCCTCCACTTT
CDR3aa: CASSTWTGGDSPLHF

v_gene: TRBV7-2
abundance: NA
len: 17
d_gene: TRBD1
j_gene: TRBJ2-2
CDR3nt: TGTGCCAGCAGCTTAAGGACAGGGTTGACGAACACCGGGGAGCTGTTTTTT
CDR3aa: CASSLRTGLTNTGELFF

v_gene: TRBV29-1
abundance: NA
len: 12
d_gene: NA
j_gene: TRBJ2-5
CDR3nt: TGCAGCGGAGGGCGGGGACAAGAGACCCAGTACTTC
CDR3aa: CSGGRGQETQYF

v_gene: TRBV6-2/TRBV6-3
abundance: NA
len: 16
d_gene: TRBD2
j_gene: TRBJ2-1
CDR3nt: TGTGCCAGCAGTTCGACTAGCCCGGGGACTTACAATGAGCAGTTCTTC
CDR3aa: CASSSTSPGTYNEQFF

v_gene: TRBV4-1
abundance: NA
len: 17
d_gene: NA
j_gene: TRBJ2-1
CDR3nt: TGCGCCAGCAGCCCCATATTGGAGGCCAGCTCCTACAATGAGCAGTTCTTC
CDR3aa: CASSPILEASSYNEQFF

v_gene: TRBV7-9
abundance: NA
len: 12
d_gene: NA
j_gene: TRBJ2-3
CDR3nt: TGTGCCAGCAGCTCGAGTACAGATACGCAGTATTTT
CDR3aa: CASSSSTDTQYF